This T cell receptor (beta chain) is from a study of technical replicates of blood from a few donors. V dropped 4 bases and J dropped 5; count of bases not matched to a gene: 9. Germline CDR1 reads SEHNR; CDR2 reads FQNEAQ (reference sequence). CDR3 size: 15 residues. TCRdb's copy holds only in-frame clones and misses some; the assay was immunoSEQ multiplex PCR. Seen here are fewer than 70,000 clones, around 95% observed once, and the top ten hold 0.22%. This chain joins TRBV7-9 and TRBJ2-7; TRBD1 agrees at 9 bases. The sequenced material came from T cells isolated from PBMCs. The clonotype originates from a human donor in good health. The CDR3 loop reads CASSYQTGGNHEQYF. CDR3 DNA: TGTGCCAGCAGCTATCAGACAGGGGGTAATCACGAGCAGTACTTC.